The sequence of this T cell receptor beta chain was determined in a study of cytomegalovirus exposure and HLA in healthy donors. Study-level findings and limits: A previous analysis found most TCR beta V segments productive roughly 87% or roughly 30% of the time. Associated with HLA alleles at 0.05 false discovery rate in a later analysis were some 16,000 TCR beta sequences. Cytomegalovirus association was assigned to approximately 160 TCR beta chains.

PCR primers comprised 60 Vbeta and 13 Jbeta primers. Original data processing: Approximately 11 million of 80 million to 85 million unique TCR beta chains were shared, per a later count. Profiling relied on immunoSEQ multiplex PCR, and the TCRdb table lists in-frame clones only, not all of them. Clonal size and the V and J genes are those of that table, whereas D and trimming came from the DNA. The profile shows 90,000 to 150,000 clones, 70% to 90% of them singletons. The V and J ends lost 7 bases and 7 bases respectively, with 11 bases between them. This CDR3 is built from 12 residues. Germline loops: CDR1 SGHTA, CDR2 FQGNSA. In the case of this clone: The antigen is unknown.

The V call is TRBV7-2, the J call TRBJ2-4; D not resolved. This clonotype was sampled from a man in his forties in good health and CMV-seronegative. The sequenced sample consisted of PBMCs. The CDR3 nucleotides read TGTGCCAGCATGAGCTCCATGAACATTCAGTACTTC. Protein sequence: CASMSSMNIQYF.